This TCR beta chain stems from a study of OX40 agonist ivuxolimab in advanced cancers. Study information: Every patient in dose escalation had hepatocellular carcinoma, melanoma, renal cell or head and neck cancer.

This CDR3 has 15 residues. Germline CDR1 and CDR2: SGHRS and YFSETQ. The J segment lost 0 bases and the V segment lost 0 bases, leaving 2 bases of the junction unmatched. Sequencing was performed with immunoSEQ multiplex PCR; in TCRdb, only in-frame clones are kept and a portion is missing. This table has 75,000 to 100,000 clones, under 85% appearing once. Turning to this clone: Its antigen is unknown. Other DNA variants within this sample encode the same CDR3.

Study-level findings and limits: Patients with a partial response at 0.1-3.0 mg/kg had among the lowest clonal expansion.

The chain uses TRBV5-1 and TRBJ1-1; 7 nucleotides align to TRBD1. This clonotype was sampled from an adult with an advanced solid tumor such as melanoma, head and neck, liver or kidney cancer. The specimen was CD4+ or CD8+ T cells sorted from blood, collected in a trial of the OX40 agonist ivuxolimab. CDR3: CASSLAGTVNTEAFF. The CDR3 coding sequence is TGCGCCAGCAGCTTGGCCGGGACAGTGAACACTGAAGCTTTCTTT.